These 27 T cell receptor beta chains share one sample of origin, sequenced in a study of technical replicates of blood from several donors. Assay used: immunoSEQ multiplex PCR; TCRdb lists only in-frame clones, some missing. The sample lists some 70,000 clones, 95% to 98% seen once, with 0.25% to 0.3% in the top ten. The specimen sequenced was T cells isolated from PBMCs. The receptors originated from a human donor in good health.

This chain links TRBV9 with TRBJ1-3, with TRBD1 as a possible D gene (5 bases). Germline lookup yields CDR1 SGDLS and CDR2 YYNGEE. The V and J ends lost 0 bases and 0 bases respectively, with 7 bases between them. This CDR3 has 15 residues. CDR3 bases: TGTGCCAGCAGCGTAGGGGGCAGCTCTGGAAACACCATATATTTT. This sequence encodes CASSVGGSSGNTIYF.

This chain connects TRBV7-9 to TRBJ1-4; 8 bases agree with TRBD1. CDR1 is SEHNR and CDR2 is FQNEAQ in the germline V gene (reference sequence). Trimming cost V 4 bases and J 2 bases; bases outside gene matches: 9. The CDR3 totals 17 residues. This chain's CDR3 is CASSSGGWTGTNEKLFF. The DNA for the CDR3 is TGTGCCAGCAGCTCGGGGGGCTGGACAGGGACTAATGAAAAACTGTTTTTT.

V is TRBV7-6 and J is TRBJ2-7, with 9 bases fitting TRBD2. The CDR3 has 15 residues. Germline trimming cut 1 base from V and 4 bases from J; bases unmatched to any gene: 5. The germline gives CDR1 SGHVS, CDR2 FNYEAQ. The CDR3, as DNA: TGTGCCAGCAGCTTAGGATTAGCGGGAGCTTACGAGCAGTACTTC. Its protein product is CASSLGLAGAYEQYF.

V gene TRBV30 combines with J gene TRBJ1-4, with no clear D. The CDR3 spans 13 residues. V lost 0 bases and J lost 8, with 10 bases in between. The V gene's germline CDR1 is GTSNPN and CDR2 SVGIG (reference sequence). The CDR3 loop reads CAWSVLAGEKLFF. The CDR3 region has the DNA TGTGCCTGGAGTGTCCTAGCAGGAGAAAAACTGTTTTTT.

The count of this clone is one. The J gene is TRBJ1-2, the V gene TRBV12-5; no reliable D call. The CDR3 loop spans 13 amino acids. Trimming took 10 bases from V and 2 from J, leaving 14 bases between them. Germline-derived CDR1 and CDR2 are LGHNT and FRNRAP. The CDR3 DNA sequence: TGTGCTACTCCCACTGGGAGAAACTATGGCTACACCTTC. This codes for CATPTGRNYGYTF. The entire variable domain, with the rest obtained from reference TRBV12-5 and TRBJ1-2, is as follows: DARVTQTPRHKVTEMGQEVTMRCQPILGHNTVFWYRQTMMQGLELLAYFRNRAPLDDSGMPKDRFSAEMPDATLATLKIQPSEPRDSAVYFCATPTGRNYGYTFGSGTRLTVV.

The chain recombines TRBV11-2 with TRBJ2-2, with a weak D call TRBD1 (5 bases). Germline V CDR1 and CDR2: SGHAT, FQNNGV. This CDR3 is built from 14 residues. The V and J ends lost 5 bases and 4 bases respectively, with 11 bases between them. The CDR3 coding sequence is TGTGCCAGCAGCACAGTCCAGGGCACCGGGGAGCTGTTTTTT. Its protein product is CASSTVQGTGELFF.

This clone was counted once. CDR3 amino acids: CASSQPDRQSGTEAFF. DNA for the CDR3: TGTGCCAGCAGCCAACCCGACCGACAGTCTGGAACTGAAGCTTTCTTT. This sequence joins TRBV4-2 and TRBJ1-1; maybe TRBD1 (5 bases). Germline V lookup: CDR1 LGHNA, CDR2 YNFKEQ. Trimming stripped 2 bases from V and 5 bases from J, with 18 bases between. This CDR3 is 16 amino acids long.

The V and J genes are TRBV11-1 and TRBJ1-2, with D possibly TRBD1 on 6 matching bases. CDR3 length: 15 residues. V was trimmed by 4 bases and J by 3 bases, leaving 15 bases between them. In germline, CDR1 is SGHAT, CDR2 FQDESV (reference sequence). The CDR3, as DNA: TGTGCCAGCAGCTATGAGGGGGTTGCGTACTATGGCTACACCTTC. This encodes CASSYEGVAYYGYTF.

The chain uses TRBV5-1 and TRBJ1-2, with 7 bases identical to TRBD1. Trimming took 4 bases from V and 6 from J; bases not matched to a gene: 6. The CDR3 spans 13 residues. The germline V gene encodes CDR1 SGHRS and CDR2 YFSETQ. The CDR3 spells CASSPSGGDGYTF. The CDR3 DNA follows: TGCGCCAGCAGCCCCTCAGGGGGTGATGGCTACACCTTC.

This chain uses TRBV5-1 with TRBJ1-4; D might be TRBD1 (5 bases). This CDR3 comprises 15 residues. Trimming pared 2 bases from V and 7 bases from J, leaving 15 bases between. CDR1 and CDR2 from the germline V gene are SGHRS and YFSETQ. The CDR3 bases are TGCGCCAGCAGCTTTGAAGGGACGCGGGGTGAAAAACTGTTTTTT. It translates to CASSFEGTRGEKLFF.

For the CDR3, the DNA is TGTGCCAGCAGCGTAGCAGGGGGCCTGAACACTGAAGCTTTCTTT. As protein: CASSVAGGLNTEAFF. V gene TRBV11-2 combines with J gene TRBJ1-1; 8 bases map to TRBD1. Trimming took 5 bases from V and 0 from J; bases not matched to a gene: 5. This CDR3 has 15 residues. Germline values: CDR1 SGHAT, CDR2 FQNNGV.

This sequence joins TRBV9 and TRBJ1-3; 8 bases are shared with TRBD1. Per germline, CDR1 SGDLS and CDR2 YYNGEE. This CDR3 has 14 residues. The V gene end was trimmed by 5 bases and the J gene end by 0 bases; junction bases not matched to a gene: 1. DNA for the CDR3: TGTGCCAGCAGTGGACAGGGCTCTGGAAACACCATATATTTT. Protein sequence: CASSGQGSGNTIYF. The entire variable domain, with the rest obtained from reference TRBV9 and TRBJ1-3, is as follows: DSGVTQTPKHLITATGQRVTLRCSPRSGDLSVYWYQQSLDQGLQFLIQYYNGEERAKGNILERFSAQQFPDLHSELNLSSLELGDSALYFCASSGQGSGNTIYFGEGSWLTVV.

This chain links TRBV6-5 with TRBJ1-2; tentative D call: TRBD1 (6 bases). Germline V gene sequence: CDR1 MNHEY, CDR2 SVGAGI. The CDR3 extends over 13 amino acids. With 6 bases removed from V and 7 bases from J, the gap between germline ends came to 15 bases. The CDR3 sequence: CASSPDRNGGYTF. CDR3 coding DNA: TGTGCCAGCAGCCCGGACAGAAACGGTGGCTACACCTTC.

The gene calls are TRBV28 and TRBJ1-2; 10 bases agree with TRBD1. The CDR3 is made up of 14 amino acids. Germline V gene data show CDR1 as MDHEN and CDR2 as SYDVKM. Trimming removed 5 bases from V and 6 bases from J; junction bases left unmatched: 6. CDR3 sequence (DNA): TGTGCCAGCAGTCCCCCTGGGACAGGGGATGGCTACACCTTC. It yields the protein CASSPPGTGDGYTF.

The chain combines TRBV7-3 with TRBJ2-5; D remains unclear. The V gene lost 5 bases and the J gene lost 1 base, with 14 bases spanning the gap. The CDR3 has 15 residues. CDR1 and CDR2 from the germline V gene are SGHTA and FQGTGA. CDR3 sequence: CASSPRRVLQETQYF. CDR3 bases: TGTGCCAGCAGCCCCCGACGGGTTCTCCAAGAGACCCAGTACTTC.

V usage is TRBV7-8 and J usage is TRBJ1-1; maybe TRBD1 (5 bases). Trimming stripped 3 bases from V and 4 bases from J, with 12 bases between. The germline CDR1 and CDR2 sequences are SGHVS and FQNEAQ. The CDR3 is made up of 14 amino acids. CDR3 nucleotides: TGTGCCAGCAGCTTCAGGGTCATGAGCACTGAAGCTTTCTTT. Residues: CASSFRVMSTEAFF.

This clone occurred once. The chain links TRBV10-3 to TRBJ2-1, with 10 nucleotides matching TRBD2. The CDR3 covers 16 residues. CDR1 is ENHRY, CDR2 SYGVKD, per germline. The junction had 8 bases not matched to a gene; V was cut back by 4 bases and J by 5 bases. The CDR3 DNA is TGTGCCATCAGTGTTGAGCGGGAGGGCATCCACAATGAGCAGTTCTTC. Translated, it gives CAISVEREGIHNEQFF.

A single count supports this clone. The chain recombines TRBV5-6 with TRBJ1-4, with unresolved D. The length of the CDR3 is 13 residues. V lost 0 bases, J lost 7 bases, and 7 bases lay in between. Germline CDR1 SGHDT, CDR2 YYEEEE. The CDR3 DNA follows: TGTGCCAGCAGCTTGGATCCCAGTGAAAAACTGTTTTTT. As protein: CASSLDPSEKLFF.

The chain joins TRBV13 to TRBJ2-1, with D unresolved. Per germline, CDR1 PRHDT and CDR2 FYEKMQ (reference sequence). CDR3 length: 16 amino acids. V lost 3 bases and J 5 bases, leaving 17 bases between the germline ends. The chain's CDR3 is CASSFRPAGVNNEQFF. In DNA, the CDR3 is TGTGCCAGCAGCTTTAGACCAGCCGGAGTGAACAATGAGCAGTTCTTC.

This clone was detected only once. This chain links TRBV7-6 with TRBJ2-7; 12 nucleotides line up with TRBD2. The CDR3 runs 14 residues. Trimming took 2 bases from V and 5 from J; bases not matched to a gene: 1. Germline-derived CDR1 and CDR2 are SGHVS and FNYEAQ. The CDR3 nucleotides are TGTGCCAGCAGCTTACTAGCGGGAGGGAACGAGCAGTACTTC. Translated, it gives CASSLLAGGNEQYF.

The chain employs TRBV6-6 and TRBJ2-7, with 15 nucleotides matching TRBD2. CDR1 and CDR2 from the germline V gene are MNHNY and SVGAGI (reference sequence). The CDR3 length is 15 residues. V was pared by 4 bases and J by 7 bases, with 5 bases of the junction left unmatched. The CDR3 coding sequence is TGTGCCAGCAGTTCCGGACTAGCGGGAGGGAAGGAGCAGTACTTC. It specifies CASSSGLAGGKEQYF.

V usage is TRBV4-1 and J usage is TRBJ2-7; D gene ambiguous. Germline CDR1 and CDR2: MGHRA and YSYEKL. Trimming cost V 1 base and J 5 bases, with 9 bases left between them. This CDR3 is built from 13 residues. The CDR3 reads CASSQVYQDEQYF. For the CDR3, the DNA is TGCGCCAGCAGCCAAGTCTACCAAGACGAGCAGTACTTC.

This chain joins TRBV29-1 and TRBJ1-4; 7 nucleotides match TRBD1. Germline CDR1 is SQVTM and CDR2 is ANQGSEA. V was clipped by 7 bases and J by 7 bases; unmatched bases: 6. The CDR3 is made up of 12 amino acids. The CDR3 sequence: CSATGLREKLFF. CDR3 in DNA: TGCAGCGCGACAGGGTTACGTGAAAAACTGTTTTTT.

The chain joins TRBV29-1 to TRBJ2-4; D is undetermined. The CDR3 runs 11 residues. CDR1 SQVTM and CDR2 ANQGSEA come from the germline V gene. The V end was cut by 6 bases, the J end by 10 bases, with 13 bases between. The CDR3: CSVLSGVIQYF. The CDR3 coding sequence is TGCAGCGTCTTGAGTGGAGTTATTCAGTACTTC.

V usage is TRBV5-6 and J usage is TRBJ2-7; D is unresolved. Trimming stripped 4 bases from V and 4 bases from J, with 15 bases between. This CDR3 spans 14 amino acids. CDR1 is SGHDT, CDR2 YYEEEE, per germline. CDR3 DNA: TGTGCCAGCAGCCCAACCCACTACCCGTACGAGCAGTACTTC. This translates into CASSPTHYPYEQYF.

The gene calls are TRBV7-3 and TRBJ2-7; tentatively, D is TRBD1 (5 bases). V lost 2 bases, J lost 0 bases, and 11 bases lay in between. This CDR3 spans 15 amino acids. Germline V gene sequence: CDR1 SGHTA, CDR2 FQGTGA. This CDR3 is CASSLGATHSYEQYF. As DNA, the CDR3 is TGTGCCAGCAGCTTAGGGGCGACTCACTCCTACGAGCAGTACTTC.

The chain links TRBV5-6 to TRBJ2-3, with D perhaps matching TRBD1 (6 bases). The CDR3 runs to 16 residues. V was clipped by 3 bases and J by 1 base, with 15 bases between them. Germline lookup yields CDR1 SGHDT and CDR2 YYEEEE. The DNA of the CDR3 is TGTGCCAGCAGCTCGTCACAGGGAGAGGGCACAGATACGCAGTATTTT. Translation: CASSSSQGEGTDTQYF.